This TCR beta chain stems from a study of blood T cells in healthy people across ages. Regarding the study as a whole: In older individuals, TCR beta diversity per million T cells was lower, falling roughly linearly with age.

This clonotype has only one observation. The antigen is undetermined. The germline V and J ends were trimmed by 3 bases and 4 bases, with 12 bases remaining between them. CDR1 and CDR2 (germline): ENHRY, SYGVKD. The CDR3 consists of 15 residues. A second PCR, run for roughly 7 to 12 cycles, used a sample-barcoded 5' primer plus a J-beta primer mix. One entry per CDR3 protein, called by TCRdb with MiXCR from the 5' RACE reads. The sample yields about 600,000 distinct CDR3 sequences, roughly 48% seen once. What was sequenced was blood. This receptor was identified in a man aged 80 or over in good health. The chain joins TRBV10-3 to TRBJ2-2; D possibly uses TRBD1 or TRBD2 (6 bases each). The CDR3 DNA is TGTGCCATCAGTGACCGGGGGCTGAGCACCGGGGAGCTGTTTTTT. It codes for CAISDRGLSTGELFF.